The 22 T cell receptor beta chains in this list originate from one sample, sequenced in a study of T cell responses to AZD1222 COVID-19 vaccine. Profiled with immunoSEQ multiplex PCR; TCRdb holds only in-frame clones, not every one. This table holds around 78,000 clones, 85% to 90% found once. Specimen: peripheral blood, collected 28 days after the second AZD1222 dose. The receptor set was obtained from an adult who received the AZD1222 COVID-19 vaccine.

V usage is TRBV18 and J usage is TRBJ1-1; perhaps TRBD1 as D (6 bases). Germline V gene data show CDR1 as KGHSH and CDR2 as LQKENI. V lost 3 bases and J lost 1, with 9 bases in between. The CDR3 length is 14 residues. CDR3 DNA: TGTGCCAGCTCACCCGGGACATCGAACACTGAAGCTTTCTTT. The encoded protein is CASSPGTSNTEAFF.

The chain employs TRBV27 and TRBJ2-7, with 10 bases lining up with TRBD1. Germline loops: CDR1 MNHEY, CDR2 SMNVEV (reference sequence). CDR3 size: 14 residues. V was pared by 2 bases and J by 4 bases, with 2 bases of the junction left unmatched. CDR3 sequence (DNA): TGTGCCAGCAGTTTAATGGGACAGGGGTACGAGCAGTACTTC. Its protein product is CASSLMGQGYEQYF.

V gene TRBV2 combines with J gene TRBJ1-2, with a possible D match to TRBD1 (5 bases). Germline CDR1 reads SNHLY; CDR2 reads FYNNEI. The ends were cut back, 3 bases at V and 5 bases at J, with 10 bases in the middle. The CDR3 has 13 amino acids. Written as DNA, the CDR3 is TGTGCCAGCAGTGACGTCGAGGGGTATGGCTACACCTTC. It translates to CASSDVEGYGYTF.

The CDR3 loop reads CASSVTGRGTEAFF. CDR3 bases: TGCGCCAGCAGCGTGACAGGGAGGGGCACTGAAGCTTTCTTT. The V gene is TRBV5-1, the J gene TRBJ1-1, with 7 positions matching TRBD1. CDR3 size: 14 residues. Germline V gene lookup returns CDR1 SGHRS and CDR2 YFSETQ. Trimming at V came to 4 bases and at J to 4 bases, leaving 7 bases not matched to a gene.

Note on this clone: Other DNA sequences in this sample translate to the same CDR3. The chain combines TRBV5-1 with TRBJ1-6; D gene unclear. Germline V gives CDR1 SGHRS, CDR2 YFSETQ. V was pared by 7 bases and J by 9 bases, with 17 bases between. The length of the CDR3 is 14 residues. CDR3 nucleotides: TGCGCCAGCCGGGCCCAAACGGATCGTTCACCCCTCCACTTT. Its protein is CASRAQTDRSPLHF.

This chain links TRBV7-2 with TRBJ2-7; 12 bases match TRBD2. CDR3 length equals 16 residues. V lost 5 bases and J lost 7; bases outside the gene matches: 12. From germline, CDR1 is SGHTA and CDR2 FQGNSA. Written as DNA, the CDR3 is TGTGCCAGCAGCAGACTAGCGGGGGAGGATTTGAATGAGCAGTACTTC. Its translation is CASSRLAGEDLNEQYF.

The chain recombines TRBV24-1 with TRBJ2-2; TRBD1 agrees at 8 bases. The CDR3 is made up of 16 amino acids. CDR1 and CDR2 (germline): KGHDR, SFDVKD. V shed 5 bases and J 1 base; nucleotides not matched to a gene: 5. CDR3: CATSVPGTGNTGELFF. The DNA of the CDR3 is TGTGCCACCAGTGTCCCCGGGACAGGGAACACCGGGGAGCTGTTTTTT.

This clone appeared a few times. V is TRBV7-3 and J is TRBJ2-1, with 8 bases matching TRBD2. V was pared by 4 bases and J by 5 bases, with 10 bases of the junction left unmatched. CDR1 and CDR2 (germline): SGHTA, FQGTGA. This CDR3 is 16 amino acids long. The CDR3 DNA sequence: TGTGCCAGCAGCTCCACGGGGGGGCTAACAAACAATGAGCAGTTCTTC. This codes for CASSSTGGLTNNEQFF. Variable domain in full (rest from reference TRBV7-3 and TRBJ2-1): GAGVSQTPSNKVTEKGKYVELRCDPISGHTALYWYRQSLGQGPEFLIYFQGTGAADDSGLPNDRFFAVRPEGSVSTLKIQRTERGDSAVYLCASSSTGGLTNNEQFFGPGTRLTVL.

The V gene is TRBV10-3, the J gene TRBJ2-7, with D unclear. V was shortened by 4 bases and J by 2 bases, with 3 bases between the two germline ends. CDR1 is ENHRY, CDR2 SYGVKD, per germline. This CDR3 region has 11 residues. CDR3 nucleotides: TGTGCCATCAGTGCCGCCTACGAGCAGTACTTC. Amino acid sequence: CAISAAYEQYF.

The CDR3 sequence: CAIRRAGAKNEQYF. The CDR3 DNA is TGTGCCATCAGGAGGGCAGGGGCAAAGAACGAGCAGTACTTC. V is TRBV10-3 and J is TRBJ2-7, with D tentatively TRBD1 (6 bases). Germline-derived CDR1 and CDR2 are ENHRY and SYGVKD. CDR3 size: 14 residues. V was pared by 6 bases and J by 5 bases, with 17 bases between.

This rearrangement joins TRBV4-3 to TRBJ1-3, with D maybe TRBD1 (6 bases). CDR3 size: 15 residues. Looked up from germline, CDR1 is LGHNA and CDR2 is YSLEER. V was clipped by 1 base and J by 4 bases, with 11 bases between them. The CDR3 nucleotides are TGCGCCAGCAGCCAAGGGGCAGGGGCAGGAAACACCATATATTTT. Its translation is CASSQGAGAGNTIYF.

V is TRBV7-9 and J is TRBJ2-5; the D call may be TRBD1 or TRBD2 (6 bases each). The CDR3 is 17 residues long. Germline V gives CDR1 SEHNR, CDR2 FQNEAQ (reference sequence). The V gene lost 1 base and the J gene lost 5 bases, with 20 bases spanning the gap. The CDR3 coding sequence is TGTGCCAGCAGCTTAGGAGGGGGGCCTGGTTGGAGGGAGACCCAGTACTTC. Translated, it gives CASSLGGGPGWRETQYF. Full variable domain (rest looked up from reference TRBV7-9 and TRBJ2-5): DTGVSQNPRHKITKRGQNVTFRCDPISEHNRLYWYRQTLGQGPEFLTYFQNEAQLEKSRLLSDRFSAERPKGSFSTLEIQRTEQGDSAMYLCASSLGGGPGWRETQYFGPGTRLLVL.

This rearrangement joins TRBV5-4 to TRBJ2-3, with a weak D call TRBD2 (7 bases). Trimming shortened V by 6 bases and J by 3 bases, and 23 bases separated the two germline ends. Germline V gene lookup returns CDR1 SGHNT and CDR2 YYREEE (reference sequence). This CDR3 has 17 residues. The CDR3, as DNA: TGTGCCAGCACCCAGCTGGATTGGGGGGGGGCGACAGATACGCAGTATTTT. Encoded protein: CASTQLDWGGATDTQYF.

The gene calls are TRBV10-3 and TRBJ1-5; D remains unclear. Between the trimmed V and J ends, which lost 4 bases and 1 base, there was a span of 8 bases. From germline, CDR1 is ENHRY and CDR2 SYGVKD. This CDR3 contains 14 residues. CDR3 sequence reads: CAISAGGSNQPQHF. CDR3 coding DNA: TGTGCCATCAGTGCTGGCGGGAGCAATCAGCCCCAGCATTTT.

This clone was found a few times. The CDR3 here is CASSQKTVGHYGYTF. Here the CDR3 DNA reads TGCGCCAGCAGCCAAAAAACCGTCGGGCACTATGGCTACACCTTC. This rearrangement joins TRBV4-1 to TRBJ1-2; no reliable D call. There are 15 residues in the CDR3. CDR1 MGHRA and CDR2 YSYEKL come from the germline V gene. V was pared by 2 bases and J by 3 bases, with 13 bases between.

The chain has TRBV2 and TRBJ2-5; the D is unclear. The CDR3 contains 14 residues. Trimming removed 3 bases from V and 4 bases from J, with 12 bases in between. In germline, CDR1 is SNHLY, CDR2 FYNNEI. This CDR3 reads CASSEKELRETQYF. As DNA, the CDR3 is TGTGCCAGCAGTGAGAAAGAATTGCGAGAGACCCAGTACTTC.

The chain has TRBV15 and TRBJ2-3; a possible D gene is TRBD2 (5 bases). Germline lookup yields CDR1 LNHNV and CDR2 YYDKDF (reference sequence). V was trimmed by 2 bases and J by 0 bases, leaving 24 bases between them. The CDR3 consists of 20 residues. In nucleotides, the CDR3 is TGTGCCACCAGCAGACAGACGCAGATGCTAAAGCGGACTAGCACAGATACGCAGTATTTT. Protein sequence: CATSRQTQMLKRTSTDTQYF.

The chain carries TRBV6-5 and TRBJ1-2; tentatively, D is TRBD1 (5 bases). CDR1 MNHEY and CDR2 SVGAGI come from the germline V gene. V was trimmed by 0 bases and J by 4 bases, leaving 12 bases between them. The CDR3 spans 15 residues. Here the CDR3 reads CASSYSSGTFYGYTF. CDR3 in DNA: TGTGCCAGCAGTTACTCGTCGGGGACTTTCTATGGCTACACCTTC.

The gene calls are TRBV30 and TRBJ1-1, with TRBD1 as a possible D gene (6 bases). Germline assignment: CDR1 GTSNPN and CDR2 SVGIG (reference sequence). V was clipped by 3 bases and J by 2 bases, with 10 bases between them. The length of the CDR3 is 13 residues. In DNA, the CDR3 is TGTGCCTGGAGGACAGGCGATAACACTGAAGCTTTCTTT. As protein: CAWRTGDNTEAFF. Looking up the rest from reference TRBV30 and TRBJ1-1 gives the full variable domain: SQTIHQWPATLVQPVGSPLSLECTVEGTSNPNLYWYRQAAGRGLQLLFYSVGIGQISSEVPQNLSASRPQDRQFILSSKKLLLSDSGFYLCAWRTGDNTEAFFGQGTRLTVV.

V usage is TRBV2 and J usage is TRBJ2-2, with 7 bases aligning to TRBD1. The germline gives CDR1 SNHLY, CDR2 FYNNEI. The V gene end was trimmed by 4 bases and the J gene end by 6 bases; junction bases not matched to a gene: 5. CDR3 size: 14 residues. The CDR3 is CASSARTGPGELFF. In DNA, the CDR3 is TGTGCCAGCAGTGCCCGGACAGGTCCCGGGGAGCTGTTTTTT.

This clone occurred once. The V call is TRBV4-2, the J call TRBJ2-3, with TRBD2 matching over 8 bases. Germline assignment: CDR1 LGHNA and CDR2 YNFKEQ. There are 16 residues in the CDR3. After removal of 4 bases from V and 2 bases from J, the junction contained 8 bases not matched to a gene. CDR3 DNA: TGTGCCAGCAGCCCCCGGGGTAGCGGGGTCACAGATACGCAGTATTTT. It codes for CASSPRGSGVTDTQYF.

This chain uses TRBV5-5 with TRBJ2-3, with D maybe TRBD1 (5 bases). Germline V gene lookup returns CDR1 SGHKS and CDR2 YYEKEE (reference sequence). V was trimmed by 0 bases and J by 3 bases, leaving 11 bases between them. This CDR3 comprises 15 residues. CDR3 residues: CASSLVGKGTDTQYF. Written as DNA, the CDR3 is TGTGCCAGCAGCTTGGTGGGGAAGGGGACAGATACGCAGTATTTT.